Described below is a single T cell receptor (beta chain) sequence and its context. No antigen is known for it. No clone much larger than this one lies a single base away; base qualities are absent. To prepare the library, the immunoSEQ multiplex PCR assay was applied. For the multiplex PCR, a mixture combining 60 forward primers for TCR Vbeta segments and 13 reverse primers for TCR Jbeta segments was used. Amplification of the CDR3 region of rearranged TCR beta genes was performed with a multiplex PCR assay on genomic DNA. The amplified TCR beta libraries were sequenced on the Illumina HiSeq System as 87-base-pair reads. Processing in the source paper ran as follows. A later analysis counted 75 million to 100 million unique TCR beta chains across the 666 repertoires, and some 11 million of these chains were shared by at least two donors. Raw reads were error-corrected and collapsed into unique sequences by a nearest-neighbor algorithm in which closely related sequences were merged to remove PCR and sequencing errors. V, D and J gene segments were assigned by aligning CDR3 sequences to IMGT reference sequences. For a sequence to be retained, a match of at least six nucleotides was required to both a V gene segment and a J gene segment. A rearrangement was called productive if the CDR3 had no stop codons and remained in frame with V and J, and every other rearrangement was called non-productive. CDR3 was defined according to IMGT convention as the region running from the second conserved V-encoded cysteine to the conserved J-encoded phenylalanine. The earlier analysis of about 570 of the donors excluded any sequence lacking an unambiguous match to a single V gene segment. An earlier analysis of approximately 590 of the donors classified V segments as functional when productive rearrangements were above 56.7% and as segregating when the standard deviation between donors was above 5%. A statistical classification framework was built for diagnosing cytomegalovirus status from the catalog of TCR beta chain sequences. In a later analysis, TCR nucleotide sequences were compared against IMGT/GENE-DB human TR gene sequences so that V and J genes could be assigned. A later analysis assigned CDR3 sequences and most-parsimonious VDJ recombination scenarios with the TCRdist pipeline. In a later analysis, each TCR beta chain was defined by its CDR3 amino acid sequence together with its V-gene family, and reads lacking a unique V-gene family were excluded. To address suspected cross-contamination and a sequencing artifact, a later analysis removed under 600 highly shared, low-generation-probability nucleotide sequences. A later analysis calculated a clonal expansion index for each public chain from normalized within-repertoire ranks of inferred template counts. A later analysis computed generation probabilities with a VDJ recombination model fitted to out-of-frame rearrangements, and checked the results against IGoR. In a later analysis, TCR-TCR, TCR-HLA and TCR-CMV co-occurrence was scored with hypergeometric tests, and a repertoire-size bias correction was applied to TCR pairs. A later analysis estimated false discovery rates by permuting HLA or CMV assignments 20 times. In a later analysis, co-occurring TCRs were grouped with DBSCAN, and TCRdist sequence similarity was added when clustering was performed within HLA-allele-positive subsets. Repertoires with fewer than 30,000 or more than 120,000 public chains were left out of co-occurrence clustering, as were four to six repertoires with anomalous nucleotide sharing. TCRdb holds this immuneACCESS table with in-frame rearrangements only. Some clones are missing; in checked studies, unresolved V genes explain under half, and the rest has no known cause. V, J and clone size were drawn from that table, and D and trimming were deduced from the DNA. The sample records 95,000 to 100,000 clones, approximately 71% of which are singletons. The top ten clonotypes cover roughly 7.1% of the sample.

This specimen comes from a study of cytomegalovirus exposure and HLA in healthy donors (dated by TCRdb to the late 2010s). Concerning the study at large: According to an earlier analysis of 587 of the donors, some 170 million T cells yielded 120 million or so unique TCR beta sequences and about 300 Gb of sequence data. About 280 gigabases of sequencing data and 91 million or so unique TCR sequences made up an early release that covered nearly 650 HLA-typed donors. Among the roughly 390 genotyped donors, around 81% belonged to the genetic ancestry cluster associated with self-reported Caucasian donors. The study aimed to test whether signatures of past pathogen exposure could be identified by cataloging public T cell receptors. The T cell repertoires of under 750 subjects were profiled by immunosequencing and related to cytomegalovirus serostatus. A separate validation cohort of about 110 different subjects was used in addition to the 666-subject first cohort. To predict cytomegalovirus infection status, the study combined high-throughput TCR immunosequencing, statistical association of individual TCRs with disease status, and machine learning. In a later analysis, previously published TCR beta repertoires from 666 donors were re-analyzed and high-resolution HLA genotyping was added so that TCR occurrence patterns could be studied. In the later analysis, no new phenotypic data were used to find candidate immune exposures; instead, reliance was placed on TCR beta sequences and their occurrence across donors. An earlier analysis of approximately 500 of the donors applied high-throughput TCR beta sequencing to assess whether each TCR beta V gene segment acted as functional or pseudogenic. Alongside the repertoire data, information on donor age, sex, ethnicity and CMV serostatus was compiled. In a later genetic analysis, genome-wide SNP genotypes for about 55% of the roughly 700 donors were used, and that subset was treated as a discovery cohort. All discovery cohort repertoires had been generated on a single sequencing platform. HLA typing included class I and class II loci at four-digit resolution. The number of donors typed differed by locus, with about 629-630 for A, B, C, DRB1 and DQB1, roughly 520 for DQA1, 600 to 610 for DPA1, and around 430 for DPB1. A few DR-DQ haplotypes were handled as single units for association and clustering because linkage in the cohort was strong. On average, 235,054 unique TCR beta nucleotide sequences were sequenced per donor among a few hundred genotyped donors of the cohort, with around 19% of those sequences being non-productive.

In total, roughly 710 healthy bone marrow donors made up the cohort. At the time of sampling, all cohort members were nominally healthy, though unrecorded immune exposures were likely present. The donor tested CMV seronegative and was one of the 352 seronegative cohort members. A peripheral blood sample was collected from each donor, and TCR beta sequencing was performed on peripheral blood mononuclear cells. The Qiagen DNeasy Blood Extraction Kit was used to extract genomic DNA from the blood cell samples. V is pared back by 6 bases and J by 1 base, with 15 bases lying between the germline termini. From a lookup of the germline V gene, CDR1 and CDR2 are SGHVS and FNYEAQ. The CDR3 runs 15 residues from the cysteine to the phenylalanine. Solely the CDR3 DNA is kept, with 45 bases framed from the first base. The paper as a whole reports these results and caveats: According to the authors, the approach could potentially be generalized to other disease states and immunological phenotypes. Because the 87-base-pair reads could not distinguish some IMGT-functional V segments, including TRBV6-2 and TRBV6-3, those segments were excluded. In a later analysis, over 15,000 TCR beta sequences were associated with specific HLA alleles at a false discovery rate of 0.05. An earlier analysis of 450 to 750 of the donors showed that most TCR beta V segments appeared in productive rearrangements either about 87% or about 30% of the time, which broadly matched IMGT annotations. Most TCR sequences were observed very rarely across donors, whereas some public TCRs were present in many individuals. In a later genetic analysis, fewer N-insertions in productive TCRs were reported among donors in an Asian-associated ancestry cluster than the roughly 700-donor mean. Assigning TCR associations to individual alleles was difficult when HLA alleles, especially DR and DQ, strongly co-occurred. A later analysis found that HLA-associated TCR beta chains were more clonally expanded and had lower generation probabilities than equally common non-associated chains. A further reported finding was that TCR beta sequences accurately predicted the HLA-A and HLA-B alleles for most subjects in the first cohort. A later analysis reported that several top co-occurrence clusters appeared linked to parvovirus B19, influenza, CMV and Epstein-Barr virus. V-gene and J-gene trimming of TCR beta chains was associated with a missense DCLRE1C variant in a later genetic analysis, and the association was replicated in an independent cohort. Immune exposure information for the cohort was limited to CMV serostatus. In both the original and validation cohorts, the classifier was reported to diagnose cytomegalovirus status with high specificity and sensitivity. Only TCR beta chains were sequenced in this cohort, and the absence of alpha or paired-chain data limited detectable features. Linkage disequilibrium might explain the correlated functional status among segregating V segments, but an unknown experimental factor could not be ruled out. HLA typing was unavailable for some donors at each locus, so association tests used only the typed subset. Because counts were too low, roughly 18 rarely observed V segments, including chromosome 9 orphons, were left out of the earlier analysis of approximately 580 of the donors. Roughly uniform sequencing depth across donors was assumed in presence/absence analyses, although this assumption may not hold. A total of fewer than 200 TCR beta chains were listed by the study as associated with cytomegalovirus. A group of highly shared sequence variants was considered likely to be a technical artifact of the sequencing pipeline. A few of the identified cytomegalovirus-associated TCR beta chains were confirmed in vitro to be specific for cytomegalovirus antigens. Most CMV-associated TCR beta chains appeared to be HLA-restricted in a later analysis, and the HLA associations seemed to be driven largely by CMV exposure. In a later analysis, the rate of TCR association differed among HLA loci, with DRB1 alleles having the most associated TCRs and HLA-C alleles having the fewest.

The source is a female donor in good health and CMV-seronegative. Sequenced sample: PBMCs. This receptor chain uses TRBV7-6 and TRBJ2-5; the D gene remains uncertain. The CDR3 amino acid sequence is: CASRAYVGLQETQYF. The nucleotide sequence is TGTGCCAGCAGGGCCTACGTGGGCCTCCAAGAGACCCAGTACTTC.